Each of the 22 T cell receptor beta chains below was sequenced from the same sample in a study of CD8+CD57+ T cells in acquired aplastic anemia. The template for TCR beta VDJ and CDR3 sequence profiling was genomic DNA. TCRdb re-analysed the reads in MiXCR, keeping a single row per CDR3 protein. The sample consists of 68,000 or so distinct CDR3 sequences, 45% to 55% of them appearing once. Material for sequencing was sorted CD4+, CD8+, or CD8+CD57+ T cells (not recorded which) from PBMCs. The receptors here all came from a human donor in good health, serving as a control.

V usage is TRBV7-2 and J usage is TRBJ2-4; D call uncertain. Trimming cost V 5 bases and J 6 bases, with 11 bases left between them. There are 13 residues in the CDR3. In germline, CDR1 is SGHTA, CDR2 FQGNSA. CDR3 coding DNA: TGTGCCAGCAGCGCCCGCCCTGGAAACATTCAGTACTTC. Translating it yields CASSARPGNIQYF.

The V call is TRBV6-1, the J call TRBJ2-5; weak D call: TRBD2 (6 bases). V was cut by 2 bases and J by 5 bases, with 24 bases left in between. In germline, CDR1 is MNHNS, CDR2 SASEGT. This CDR3 comprises 18 residues. CDR3 sequence (DNA): TGTGCCAGCAGTGAATTCAGCAGTTCGGACTATGAGCTGGAGACCCAGTACTTC. This gives the protein CASSEFSSSDYELETQYF.

The rearrangement joins TRBV4-1 to TRBJ1-1; weak D call: TRBD1 (6 bases). Deletions cut 4 bases from V and 2 bases from J, with 11 bases between. CDR1 is MGHRA and CDR2 is YSYEKL in the germline V gene. The CDR3 runs to 14 residues. CDR3 sequence: CASSPTDSNTEAFF. CDR3 sequence (DNA): TGCGCCAGCAGCCCAACGGACAGTAACACTGAAGCTTTCTTT.

V gene TRBV11-2 combines with J gene TRBJ2-1; 13 bases map to TRBD2. Germline-derived CDR1 and CDR2 are SGHAT and FQNNGV. This CDR3 region has 15 residues. Trimming at V came to 5 bases and at J to 8 bases, leaving 6 bases not matched to a gene. CDR3 loop: CASSRLAGGLDEQFF. CDR3 nucleotides: TGTGCCAGCAGCCGACTAGCGGGAGGCTTAGATGAGCAGTTCTTC.

This clonotype occurred many times. The gene calls are TRBV20-1 and TRBJ2-7, with 11 bases lining up with TRBD1. V dropped 2 bases and J dropped 0; count of bases not matched to a gene: 9. Germline loops: CDR1 DFQATT, CDR2 SNEGSKA (reference sequence). The CDR3 runs to 17 residues. CDR3 in amino acids: CSARCSPGQGDSYEQYF. Written as DNA, the CDR3 is TGCAGTGCTAGATGCTCTCCGGGACAGGGGGACTCCTACGAGCAGTACTTC.

This clonotype showed up many times. This chain joins TRBV7-2 and TRBJ2-3; tentatively, D is TRBD1 (5 bases). V was cut by 5 bases and J by 8 bases, with 14 bases left in between. The CDR3 is 13 residues long. Germline V CDR1 and CDR2: SGHTA, FQGNSA. CDR3 bases: TGTGCCAGCAGCCTGACTTTTCAGGGTACGCAGTATTTT. It encodes CASSLTFQGTQYF. The full variable domain, in which reference TRBV7-2 and TRBJ2-3 provide the parts outside the CDR3, is GAGVSQSPSNKVTEKGKDVELRCDPISGHTALYWYRQSLGQGLEFLIYFQGNSAPDKSGLPSDRFSAERTGGSVSTLTIQRTQQEDSAVYLCASSLTFQGTQYFGPGTRLTVL.

This clonotype occurred many times. The chain couples TRBV3-1 to TRBJ2-7, with 15 nucleotides matching TRBD2. With V trimmed by 5 bases and J by 5 bases, 16 bases remained unmatched. The germline V gene has CDR1 LGHDT and CDR2 YNNKEL (reference sequence). The CDR3 runs 19 residues. CDR3 loop: CASSERGTSGRLLGHEQYF. The CDR3 nucleotides read TGTGCCAGCAGCGAACGTGGGACTAGCGGGAGGCTCCTAGGTCACGAGCAGTACTTC.

CDR3 residues: CASSLYAEAFF. In nucleotides, the CDR3 is TGTGCCAGCAGCTTATACGCTGAAGCTTTCTTT. J is TRBJ1-1 and V is TRBV7-6; D is uncertain. The CDR3 length is 11 residues. V lost 2 bases and J lost 6, with 4 bases in between. Germline values: CDR1 SGHVS, CDR2 FNYEAQ.

The rearrangement uses TRBV10-3 and TRBJ2-1, with TRBD1 as a possible D gene (8 bases). The germline V and J ends were trimmed by 8 bases and 1 base, with 15 bases remaining between them. This CDR3 has 15 residues. CDR1 is ENHRY and CDR2 is SYGVKD in the germline V gene. Here the CDR3 reads CAIAIQGGSYNEQFF. The DNA for the CDR3 is TGTGCCATCGCGATACAGGGGGGGTCCTACAATGAGCAGTTCTTC.

The chain carries TRBV24-1 and TRBJ2-1, with TRBD2 identical over 11 bases. In germline, CDR1 is KGHDR, CDR2 SFDVKD. The junction had 9 bases not matched to a gene; V was cut back by 7 bases and J by 5 bases. The CDR3 has 16 amino acids. This CDR3 reads CATSPSGGLADNEQFF. The CDR3 DNA sequence: TGTGCCACCAGCCCCTCTGGGGGACTAGCGGACAATGAGCAGTTCTTC.

The sample holds many counts of this clonotype. The chain carries TRBV6-1 and TRBJ2-1, with D possibly being TRBD2 (5 bases). Trimming left V 0 bases short and J 4 bases short, with 7 bases between. CDR1 is MNHNS, CDR2 SASEGT, per germline. The CDR3 sequence is 14 residues long. CDR3 region: CASSEAGEYNEQFF. As DNA, the CDR3 is TGTGCCAGCAGTGAAGCGGGAGAATACAATGAGCAGTTCTTC.

This clonotype was observed once. CDR3 loop: CASNGWGTYGYTF. The CDR3 coding sequence is TGTGCCAGTAACGGTTGGGGGACCTATGGCTACACCTTC. V and J are TRBV2 and TRBJ1-2; the D gene is possibly TRBD1 (5 bases). CDR1 is SNHLY and CDR2 is FYNNEI in the germline V gene. The CDR3 covers 13 residues. Trimming took off 9 bases at V and 4 bases at J, with 15 bases between the two ends.

This clonotype was seen at least ten times. The rearrangement links TRBV7-9 to TRBJ2-5, with 11 bases lining up with TRBD2. Germline lookup yields CDR1 SEHNR and CDR2 FQNEAQ (reference sequence). The CDR3 sequence is 16 residues long. V shed 1 base and J 4 bases; nucleotides not matched to a gene: 5. The chain's CDR3 is CASSLVPSGGSETQYF. The CDR3 DNA reads as TGTGCCAGCAGCTTAGTCCCTAGCGGGGGGTCAGAGACCCAGTACTTC.

This chain connects TRBV2 to TRBJ1-4; D remains ambiguous. V shed 7 bases and J shed 7 bases, with 10 bases lying between them. CDR1 is SNHLY, CDR2 FYNNEI, per germline. CDR3 length equals 12 residues. This chain's CDR3 is CASTAWTEKLFF. CDR3 nucleotide sequence: TGTGCCAGCACTGCGTGGACTGAAAAACTGTTTTTT.

This clonotype was recorded only once. The V gene is TRBV2, the J gene TRBJ1-2; 10 nucleotides line up with TRBD1. With V trimmed by 6 bases and J by 8 bases, 9 bases remained unmatched. This CDR3 has 14 amino acids. CDR1 is SNHLY and CDR2 is FYNNEI in the germline V gene. CDR3: CASRFTTGGNGYTF. CDR3 DNA sequence: TGTGCCAGCAGATTTACGACAGGGGGCAACGGCTACACCTTC.

The rearrangement joins TRBV2 to TRBJ2-3; 8 positions agree with TRBD2. CDR1 SNHLY and CDR2 FYNNEI come from the germline V gene. The CDR3 covers 14 residues. V shed 11 bases, J shed 5 bases, and the junction held 12 bases outside the gene matches. Written as DNA, the CDR3 is TGTGCCTCCGGGAACGGGGGGGCCATAGATACGCAGTATTTT. This encodes CASGNGGAIDTQYF. Based on the CDR3 plus reference TRBV2 and TRBJ2-3, the full variable domain is EPEVTQTPSHQVTQMGQEVILRCVPISNHLYFYWYRQILGQKVEFLVSFYNNEISEKSEIFDDQFSVERPDGSNFTLKIRSTKLEDSAMYFCASGNGGAIDTQYFGPGTRLTVL.

The chain recombines TRBV20-1 with TRBJ1-5; the D gene is possibly TRBD1 (5 bases). The CDR3 is made up of 13 amino acids. The ends were cut back, 1 base at V and 2 bases at J, with 6 bases in the middle. The germline V gene encodes CDR1 DFQATT and CDR2 SNEGSKA (reference sequence). CDR3 in amino acids: CSARVGGNQPQHF. DNA for the CDR3: TGCAGTGCTAGAGTGGGGGGCAATCAGCCCCAGCATTTT.

The rearrangement joins TRBV7-9 to TRBJ1-6; D perhaps matches TRBD1 (6 bases). The ends were cut back, 7 bases at V and 9 bases at J, with 13 bases in the middle. This CDR3 is built from 13 residues. CDR1 is SEHNR and CDR2 is FQNEAQ in the germline V gene (reference sequence). The CDR3 DNA reads TGTGCCAGCAACAGGGACTACCGTTCACCCCTCCACTTT. Translated, it gives CASNRDYRSPLHF.

In this sample, this clonotype turned up many times. J is TRBJ1-1 and V is TRBV4-1; TRBD1 is a possible D gene (5 bases). The CDR3 spans 17 residues. Germline V lookup: CDR1 MGHRA, CDR2 YSYEKL. V was trimmed by 4 bases and J by 4 bases, leaving 22 bases between them. CDR3 amino acids: CASSRLDTSAWGTEAFF. The CDR3 region has the DNA TGCGCCAGCAGCCGCCTGGACACCTCGGCATGGGGCACTGAAGCTTTCTTT.

A note on this clonotype: This may be a read error: a much more frequent sequence differs by one nucleotide. The J gene is TRBJ2-7, the V gene TRBV7-4; D not certain. Per germline, CDR1 SGHVT and CDR2 SQSDAQ. With 5 bases removed from V and 2 bases from J, the gap between germline ends came to 7 bases. The CDR3 is 12 residues long. Written as DNA, the CDR3 is TGTGCCAGCAGCCCGTGTCCCTACGAGCAGTACTTC. Its protein is CASSPCPYEQYF.

This clonotype was picked up many times. V gene TRBV4-1 combines with J gene TRBJ2-7; D may be TRBD1 (7 bases). The CDR3 totals 17 residues. V lost 4 bases, J lost 1 base, and 20 bases lay in between. Germline V gene data show CDR1 as MGHRA and CDR2 as YSYEKL. The CDR3, as DNA: TGCGCCAGCAGCCCCCGGACAGGTAGGGAGGTGTCCTACGAGCAGTACTTC. Translated, it gives CASSPRTGREVSYEQYF.

This clonotype was counted many times. CDR3 sequence: CASSEGTGVKDGYTF. As DNA, the CDR3 is TGTGCCAGCAGTGAGGGGACAGGGGTGAAAGATGGCTACACCTTC. The chain couples TRBV27 to TRBJ1-2; TRBD1 matches 10 bases. V dropped 5 bases and J dropped 6; count of bases not matched to a gene: 9. This CDR3 spans 15 amino acids. Per germline, CDR1 MNHEY and CDR2 SMNVEV (reference sequence).